This paragraph reports one T cell receptor beta chain. The record originates from a study of patients and donors after allogeneic stem cell transplantation. From the RT-PCR reads, TCRdb called clonotypes with MiXCR, one entry per CDR3 protein. The table includes about 110,000 distinct CDR3 sequences, about a third detected once. Germline V gives CDR1 MNHEY, CDR2 SMNVEV (reference sequence). CDR3 length equals 13 residues. Trimming stripped 4 bases from V and 1 base from J, with 7 bases between. The source is a human donor who was either an allogeneic HSCT recipient or a stem cell or donor lymphocyte infusion donor (not recorded which). It is not recorded whose cells these are; they may come from a transplant donor. The specimen sequenced was blood, either unsorted or a sorted T cell fraction (not recorded which). The rearrangement uses TRBV27 and TRBJ1-1, with no clear D. CDR3 DNA: TGTGCCAGCAGTTCTTACCCGAACACTGAAGCTTTCTTT. Translation gives CASSSYPNTEAFF.